These 17 T cell receptor beta chains share one sample of origin, sequenced in a study of cytomegalovirus exposure and HLA in healthy donors. TCRdb's copy holds only in-frame clones and misses some; the assay was immunoSEQ multiplex PCR. Altogether more than 95,000 clones are present, approximately 86% being singletons, with the ten largest covering roughly 4%. What was sequenced was PBMCs. The receptors shown here come from a woman aged 18 to 35 in good health and CMV-seropositive.

The chain combines TRBV27 with TRBJ2-7; 7 bases fit TRBD1. V lost 5 bases, J lost 3 bases, and 4 bases stayed unmatched. This CDR3 region has 13 residues. Germline loops: CDR1 MNHEY, CDR2 SMNVEV (reference sequence). CDR3 in amino acids: CASSHGQVYEQYF. The CDR3, as DNA: TGTGCCAGCAGTCACGGACAGGTCTACGAGCAGTACTTC.

This chain links TRBV14 with TRBJ1-5; TRBD1 might be the D (5 bases). The germline V gene encodes CDR1 SGHDN and CDR2 FVKESK. The V gene lost 6 bases and the J gene lost 2 bases, with 14 bases spanning the gap. The CDR3 sequence is 15 residues long. This CDR3 reads CASRFEEGGNQPQHF. The DNA for the CDR3 is TGTGCCAGCAGATTCGAGGAAGGGGGCAATCAGCCCCAGCATTTT. The variable domain in full, with the rest retrieved from reference TRBV14 and TRBJ1-5, is EAGVTQFPSHSVIEKGQTVTLRCDPISGHDNLYWYRRVMGKEIKFLLHFVKESKQDESGMPNNRFLAERTGGTYSTLKVQPAELEDSGVYFCASRFEEGGNQPQHFGDGTRLSIL.

This clone was recorded a few times. Here the CDR3 reads CASSSLEGQGAYEQYF. Here the CDR3 DNA reads TGTGCCAGTAGTAGCCTGGAGGGACAGGGGGCCTACGAGCAGTACTTC. The V gene is TRBV19, the J gene TRBJ2-7; 11 bases align to TRBD1. J was trimmed by 2 bases and V by 4 bases; bases with no gene match: 7. The CDR3 extends over 16 amino acids. Per germline, CDR1 LNHDA and CDR2 SQIVND (reference sequence).

This sequence joins TRBV10-2 and TRBJ1-1, with TRBD1 identical over 8 bases. CDR1 is WSHSY, CDR2 SAAADI, per germline. The CDR3 totals 13 residues. V shed 7 bases and J 7 bases; nucleotides not matched to a gene: 8. DNA of the CDR3: TGCGCCAGCAATATGGACAGGGATGATGAAGCTTTCTTT. Translating it yields CASNMDRDDEAFF.

The chain carries TRBV5-1 and TRBJ1-1; D remains unclear. The length of the CDR3 is 13 residues. Looked up from germline, CDR1 is SGHRS and CDR2 is YFSETQ. Trimming shortened V by 4 bases and J by 6 bases, and 13 bases separated the two germline ends. The CDR3 nucleotides are TGCGCCAGCAGCCCCCAAGAAGCCCCTGAAGCTTTCTTT. Its translation is CASSPQEAPEAFF.

CDR3 sequence: CASSPRAEVREKLFF. The CDR3 region has the DNA TGTGCCAGCAGCCCCAGGGCAGAGGTGCGTGAAAAACTGTTTTTT. This chain links TRBV7-9 with TRBJ1-4; possible D gene TRBD1, 5 bases. Between the trimmed V and J ends, which lost 5 bases and 7 bases, there was a span of 17 bases. The CDR3 consists of 15 residues. Germline V gene data show CDR1 as SEHNR and CDR2 as FQNEAQ (reference sequence).

The genes are TRBV6-1 and TRBJ2-1, with 10 bases fitting TRBD2. CDR1 and CDR2 (germline): MNHNS, SASEGT. Trimming took 7 bases from V and 9 from J; bases not matched to a gene: 12. The CDR3 consists of 15 residues. The CDR3 region has the DNA TGTGCCAGCAATAATCCAGCGGGGGGGCCGAGTGAGCAGTTCTTC. Its translation: CASNNPAGGPSEQFF.

The rearrangement joins TRBV27 to TRBJ2-4; TRBD2 aligns across 8 bases. Trimming at V came to 2 bases and at J to 0 bases, leaving 9 bases not matched to a gene. Per the germline V gene, CDR1 is MNHEY and CDR2 is SMNVEV (reference sequence). This CDR3 spans 18 amino acids. CDR3: CASSLGFQRGLAKNIQYF. The CDR3 DNA is TGTGCCAGCAGTTTAGGGTTCCAGCGGGGGCTAGCCAAAAACATTCAGTACTTC.

This clone was detected only a few times. The rearrangement joins TRBV18 to TRBJ2-2, with TRBD2 as a possible D gene (5 bases). The V and J ends lost 3 bases and 1 base respectively, with 15 bases between them. The CDR3 contains 17 residues. The V gene's germline CDR1 is KGHSH and CDR2 LQKENI. CDR3 in DNA: TGTGCCAGCTCACCTACCGGGATGACGGTGAACACCGGGGAGCTGTTTTTT. It is translated as CASSPTGMTVNTGELFF.

This clone occurred a few times. This chain uses TRBV10-3 with TRBJ2-3; TRBD1 matches at 7 bases. The ends lost 10 bases at V and 0 bases at J; junction bases unmatched: 7. CDR3 size: 14 residues. Germline V CDR1 and CDR2: ENHRY, SYGVKD. The CDR3 coding sequence is TGTGCCACACGGGACAGCTTAAGCACAGATACGCAGTATTTT. Translation gives CATRDSLSTDTQYF.

The rearrangement links TRBV28 to TRBJ1-2; weak D call: TRBD1 (5 bases). The V end lost 7 bases, the J end lost 4 bases, and 13 bases lay between the germline ends. The CDR3 spans 13 residues. Germline CDR1 is MDHEN and CDR2 is SYDVKM. The CDR3 sequence is CASNPTGGYGYTF. CDR3 DNA sequence: TGTGCCAGCAATCCAACAGGCGGCTATGGCTACACCTTC.

The rearrangement uses TRBV28 and TRBJ1-5, with 7 positions matching TRBD1. This CDR3 region has 17 residues. Trimming removed 3 bases from V and 0 bases from J; junction bases left unmatched: 8. Germline V gene sequence: CDR1 MDHEN, CDR2 SYDVKM. The CDR3 DNA follows: TGTGCCAGCAGTTTTGGTTTGGGACAGATTAGCAATCAGCCCCAGCATTTT. Translated, it gives CASSFGLGQISNQPQHF.

The genes are TRBV7-5 and TRBJ2-1; the D call TRBD2 from the table was never checked on the DNA. TRBV7-5 is shown as a pseudogene. The CDR3 runs 14 residues. CDR3 in DNA: TGTGCCTCAGGAGGGGCTAGCGGGGAAAATGAGCAGTTCTTC. Translating gives CASGGASGENEQFF.

The V call is TRBV5-1, the J call TRBJ2-1; 13 nucleotides agree with TRBD2. Germline V gene lookup returns CDR1 SGHRS and CDR2 YFSETQ. This CDR3 comprises 17 residues. V lost 3 bases, J lost 9 bases, and 12 bases stayed unmatched. The CDR3 protein is CASSSTSGRAPFPEQFF. The CDR3 region has the DNA TGCGCCAGCAGCTCCACTAGCGGGAGGGCCCCTTTCCCTGAGCAGTTCTTC.

The chain uses TRBV28 and TRBJ1-5, with D possibly TRBD1 on 5 matching bases. Germline CDR1 MDHEN, CDR2 SYDVKM. With 8 bases removed from V and 5 bases from J, the gap between germline ends came to 13 bases. The CDR3 totals 13 residues. The CDR3 is CASLPGGDQPQHF. CDR3 nucleotides: TGTGCCAGCCTCCCCGGGGGGGATCAGCCCCAGCATTTT.

The chain uses TRBV28 and TRBJ1-2; 10 bases align to TRBD1. Losses at the gene ends were 5 bases for V and 7 bases for J; bases not matched to a gene: 10. This CDR3 region has 15 residues. Germline CDR1 reads MDHEN; CDR2 reads SYDVKM. CDR3 coding DNA: TGTGCCAGCAGTCATGCGGGGACAGGGGTGGGTGGCTACACCTTC. It yields the protein CASSHAGTGVGGYTF.

This clone was counted a few times. This chain links TRBV6-5 with TRBJ1-4; TRBD1 is a possible D gene (6 bases). The CDR3 contains 13 residues. With 3 bases removed from V and 8 bases from J, the gap between germline ends came to 10 bases. Germline V gene lookup returns CDR1 MNHEY and CDR2 SVGAGI. In DNA, the CDR3 is TGTGCCAGCAGTTATAACAGGGAAGAAAAACTGTTTTTT. It specifies CASSYNREEKLFF.